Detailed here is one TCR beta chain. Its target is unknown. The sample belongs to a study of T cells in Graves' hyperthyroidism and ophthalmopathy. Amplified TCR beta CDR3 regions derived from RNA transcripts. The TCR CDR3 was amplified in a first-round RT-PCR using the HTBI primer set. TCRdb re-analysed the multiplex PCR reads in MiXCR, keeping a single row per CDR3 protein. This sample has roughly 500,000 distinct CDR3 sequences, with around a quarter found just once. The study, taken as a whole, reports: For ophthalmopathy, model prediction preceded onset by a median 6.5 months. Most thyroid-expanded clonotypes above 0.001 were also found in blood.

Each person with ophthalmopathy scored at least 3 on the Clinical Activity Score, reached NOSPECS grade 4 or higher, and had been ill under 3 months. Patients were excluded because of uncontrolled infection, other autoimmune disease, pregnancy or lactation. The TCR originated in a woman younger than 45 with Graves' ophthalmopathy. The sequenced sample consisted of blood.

CDR3 sequence: CATEDTSYEQYF. For the CDR3, the DNA is TGTGCCACCGAAGACACCTCCTACGAGCAGTACTTC. The chain recombines TRBV6-1 with TRBJ2-7, with D unclear. The CDR3 extends over 12 amino acids. V lost 10 bases and J lost 0, with 10 bases in between. Germline V CDR1 and CDR2: MNHNS, SASEGT.